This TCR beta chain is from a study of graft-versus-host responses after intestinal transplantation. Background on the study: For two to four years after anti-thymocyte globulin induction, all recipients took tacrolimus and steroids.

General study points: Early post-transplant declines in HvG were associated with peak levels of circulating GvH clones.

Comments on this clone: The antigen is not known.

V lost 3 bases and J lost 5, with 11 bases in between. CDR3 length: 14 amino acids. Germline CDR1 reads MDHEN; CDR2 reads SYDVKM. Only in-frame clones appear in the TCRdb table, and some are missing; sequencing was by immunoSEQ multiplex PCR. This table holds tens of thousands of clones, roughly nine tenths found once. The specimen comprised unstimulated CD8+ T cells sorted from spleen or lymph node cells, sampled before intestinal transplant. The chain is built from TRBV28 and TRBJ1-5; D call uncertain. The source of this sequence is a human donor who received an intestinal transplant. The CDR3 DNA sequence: TGTGCCAGCAGTTTTCAGGCGCCACATCAGCCCCAGCATTTT. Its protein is CASSFQAPHQPQHF.